The text below deals with one T cell receptor beta chain. Its matching antigen is unknown. The donors were part of the validation cohort of 100 to 150 subjects. That cohort was separate from the first cohort, which comprised 500 to 700 subjects. There are 14 residues in the CDR3. Germline V gene data show CDR1 as MNHEY and CDR2 as SMNVEV (reference sequence). V was trimmed by 5 bases and J by 2 bases, leaving 10 bases between them. The protocol was immunoSEQ multiplex PCR, while the TCRdb copy is restricted to in-frame clones and leaves out a portion. The sample consists of about 82,000 clones, 85% to 95% of them appearing once. This sample stems from a study of cytomegalovirus exposure and HLA in healthy donors. Study-level information: It was reported in a later analysis that the same platform had been used for the approximately 110 validation repertoires as for the roughly 650 first-cohort repertoires. Findings and caveats of the study: Researchers catalogued 164 TCR beta chains as cytomegalovirus-associated. The tendency of first-cohort TCR clusters to co-occur in the 120 or so validation repertoires was the finding of a later analysis.

This receptor was obtained from a man younger than 35 in good health and CMV-seronegative. The rearrangement uses TRBV27 and TRBJ1-5; D possibly corresponds to TRBD1 (5 bases). Sequenced material: PBMCs. The CDR3 nucleotides are TGTGCCAGCAGTACGGGGGTTCGCAATCAGCCCCAGCATTTT. Protein sequence: CASSTGVRNQPQHF.